Presented here are 26 T cell receptor beta chains from one specimen sequenced in a study of T cells after yellow fever vaccination. In TCRdb, the 5' RACE reads were re-called with MiXCR into one record per CDR3 protein. This sample carries 450,000 to 650,000 distinct CDR3 sequences, 21% of them seen once, and the ten largest clones take about 16%. The source material was PBMCs, sampled roughly 23 days after the first yellow fever vaccination. These TCRs come from a man younger than 35 who received the YFV17D yellow fever vaccine.

The chain employs TRBV5-1 and TRBJ1-6; TRBD1 might be the D (6 bases). In germline, CDR1 is SGHRS, CDR2 YFSETQ. Trimming stripped 2 bases from V and 6 bases from J, with 12 bases between. The length of the CDR3 is 15 residues. This chain's CDR3 is CASSFREQGNSPLHF. The CDR3, as DNA: TGCGCCAGCAGCTTTAGGGAACAGGGTAATTCACCCCTCCACTTT.

This clonotype was observed a few times. The genes are TRBV18 and TRBJ2-1; D call uncertain. V dropped 2 bases and J dropped 7 bases, with 9 bases sitting between them. Germline CDR1 and CDR2: KGHSH and LQKENI. This CDR3 comprises 13 residues. In DNA, the CDR3 is TGTGCCAGCTCACCAAGGCTGGCGAATGAGCAGTTCTTC. This translates into CASSPRLANEQFF. The full variable domain, rest sourced from reference TRBV18 and TRBJ2-1, is NAGVMQNPRHLVRRRGQEARLRCSPMKGHSHVYWYRQLPEEGLKFMVYLQKENIIDESGMPKERFSAEFPKEGPSILRIQQVVRGDSAAYFCASSPRLANEQFFGPGTRLTVL.

The gene calls are TRBV2 and TRBJ2-2; tentative D call: TRBD1 (5 bases). Trimming took off 5 bases at V and 7 bases at J, with 14 bases between the two ends. Germline assignment: CDR1 SNHLY and CDR2 FYNNEI. CDR3 length: 14 amino acids. The CDR3, as DNA: TGTGCCAGCAGTCCATTAGGGGCCGGCGGGGAGCTGTTTTTT. The encoded protein is CASSPLGAGGELFF.

The V gene is TRBV20-1, the J gene TRBJ2-3, with D tentatively TRBD1 (6 bases). Germline CDR1 is DFQATT and CDR2 is SNEGSKA (reference sequence). The CDR3 runs 12 residues. Trimming left V 5 bases short and J 6 bases short, with 12 bases between. CDR3 sequence: CSAGGYTDTQYF. The CDR3 DNA reads TGCAGTGCTGGGGGCTACACGGATACGCAGTATTTT.

The J gene is TRBJ1-5, the V gene TRBV25-1; D call uncertain. Germline V gene sequence: CDR1 MGHDK, CDR2 SYGVNS. This CDR3 has 13 amino acids. Between the trimmed V and J ends, which lost 6 bases and 3 bases, there was a span of 9 bases. CDR3 region: CASSADDNQPQHF. The CDR3 DNA reads TGTGCCAGCAGCGCGGATGACAATCAGCCCCAGCATTTT.

For the CDR3, the DNA is TGTGCCATCAGTGAGTCCCTGCGTAATGAAAAACTGTTTTTT. This encodes CAISESLRNEKLFF. The V gene is TRBV10-3, the J gene TRBJ1-4; unclear D gene. V lost 0 bases to trimming and J lost 4 bases, with 6 bases between them. The CDR3 totals 14 residues. Germline values: CDR1 ENHRY, CDR2 SYGVKD.

This clonotype was recorded a few times. The V and J genes are TRBV7-3 and TRBJ2-3, with TRBD2 identical over 7 bases. The CDR3 sequence is 15 residues long. The germline gives CDR1 SGHTA, CDR2 FQGTGA. Trimming at V came to 4 bases and at J to 1 base, leaving 5 bases not matched to a gene. For the CDR3, the DNA is TGTGCCAGCAGCTCCCATGGGGGGGGCACAGATACGCAGTATTTT. Protein sequence: CASSSHGGGTDTQYF.

The V and J genes are TRBV7-9 and TRBJ2-1; 7 bases line up with TRBD1. Germline CDR1 reads SEHNR; CDR2 reads FQNEAQ (reference sequence). CDR3 length: 14 residues. With V trimmed by 8 bases and J by 4 bases, 8 bases remained unmatched. CDR3 sequence reads: CASVGTAGYNEQFF. The CDR3 nucleotides read TGTGCCAGCGTAGGGACAGCAGGATACAATGAGCAGTTCTTC.

A few counts support this clonotype. The gene calls are TRBV3-1 and TRBJ2-7; D not resolved. The ends were cut back, 4 bases at V and 3 bases at J, with 10 bases in the middle. This CDR3 is built from 13 residues. Per germline, CDR1 LGHDT and CDR2 YNNKEL (reference sequence). CDR3 DNA sequence: TGTGCCAGCAGCCTGTCTGGGTTCTACGAGCAGTACTTC. Its protein is CASSLSGFYEQYF.

The chain joins TRBV19 to TRBJ2-5; no reliable D call. Deletions cut 5 bases from V and 5 bases from J, with 15 bases between. CDR1 is LNHDA, CDR2 SQIVND, per germline (reference sequence). The CDR3 spans 14 residues. The CDR3 reads CASSESALGETQYF. The CDR3 DNA follows: TGTGCCAGTAGTGAGTCCGCCTTAGGGGAGACCCAGTACTTC.

This clonotype was seen a handful of times. CDR3 region: CASSQGGRYYGYTF. CDR3 in DNA: TGTGCCAGCAGCCAAGGGGGCCGCTACTATGGCTACACCTTC. The rearrangement links TRBV6-1 to TRBJ1-2; TRBD1 aligns across 7 bases. The CDR3 covers 14 residues. In germline, CDR1 is MNHNS, CDR2 SASEGT. The junction had 7 bases not matched to a gene; V was cut back by 6 bases and J by 3 bases.

The chain has TRBV10-3 and TRBJ1-6; 7 bases are a match to TRBD1. CDR1 is ENHRY and CDR2 is SYGVKD in the germline V gene. This CDR3 is built from 15 residues. V lost 2 bases and J lost 5; bases outside the gene matches: 3. CDR3 residues: CAISERDRDNSPLHF. The CDR3 DNA is TGTGCCATCAGTGAGAGGGACAGAGATAATTCACCCCTCCACTTT.

This clonotype was seen only a few times. In nucleotides, the CDR3 is TGTGCCAGCAGCTTGGCGGGGGGGCTGGCAGATACGCAGTATTTT. It translates to CASSLAGGLADTQYF. This sequence joins TRBV5-4 and TRBJ2-3; 8 nucleotides align to TRBD2. Germline CDR1 reads SGHNT; CDR2 reads YYREEE (reference sequence). There are 15 residues in the CDR3. The V gene end was trimmed by 0 bases and the J gene end by 4 bases; junction bases not matched to a gene: 4. The full variable domain, completed using reference TRBV5-4 and TRBJ2-3, is ETGVTQSPTHLIKTRGQQVTLRCSSQSGHNTVSWYQQALGQGPQFIFQYYREEENGRGNFPPRFSGLQFPNYSSELNVNALELDDSALYLCASSLAGGLADTQYFGPGTRLTVL.

The rearrangement uses TRBV29-1 and TRBJ2-3, with D unresolved. CDR1 is SQVTM, CDR2 ANQGSEA, per germline. V was trimmed by 4 bases and J by 0 bases, leaving 11 bases between them. The CDR3 covers 14 residues. CDR3 sequence reads: CSVVLDISTDTQYF. The DNA of the CDR3 is TGCAGCGTTGTCCTGGATATTAGCACAGATACGCAGTATTTT.

The chain carries TRBV5-4 and TRBJ2-2, with 8 bases aligning to TRBD1. Per germline, CDR1 SGHNT and CDR2 YYREEE (reference sequence). The CDR3 is made up of 17 amino acids. V lost 2 bases and J lost 5; bases outside the gene matches: 11. The CDR3 bases are TGTGCCAGCAGCTTTCTCGGCAGGGGGCACAGAACCGGGGAGCTGTTTTTT. It is translated as CASSFLGRGHRTGELFF.

A few counts support this clonotype. The V gene is TRBV11-2, the J gene TRBJ2-5; D is tentatively TRBD1 or TRBD2 (5 bases each). Per the germline V gene, CDR1 is SGHAT and CDR2 is FQNNGV. Trimming removed 5 bases at V and 4 bases at J, with 17 bases between. CDR3 length: 15 amino acids. CDR3 sequence reads: CASSPGVGQGETQYF. CDR3 nucleotides: TGTGCCAGCAGCCCCGGGGTGGGGCAGGGAGAGACCCAGTACTTC. Full variable domain (remainder filled in from reference TRBV11-2 and TRBJ2-5): EAGVAQSPRYKIIEKRQSVAFWCNPISGHATLYWYQQILGQGPKLLIQFQNNGVVDDSQLPKDRFSAERLKGVDSTLKIQPAKLEDSAVYLCASSPGVGQGETQYFGPGTRLLVL.

The J gene is TRBJ1-6, the V gene TRBV6-5; D is undetermined. This CDR3 contains 13 residues. With 4 bases removed from V and 7 bases from J, the gap between germline ends came to 8 bases. Germline CDR1 and CDR2: MNHEY and SVGAGI. The CDR3 DNA is TGTGCCAGCAGTTGGACTGCAAATTCACCCCTCCACTTT. It encodes CASSWTANSPLHF.

This clonotype occurred many times. The V call is TRBV10-2, the J call TRBJ2-3; no clear D gene. The CDR3 consists of 14 residues. Trimming took 8 bases from V and 3 from J, leaving 15 bases between them. Germline lookup yields CDR1 WSHSY and CDR2 SAAADI. The CDR3 DNA is TGCGCCAGCGGCTCCTCCTATAGAACAGATACGCAGTATTTT. The encoded protein is CASGSSYRTDTQYF.

The rearrangement uses TRBV11-2 and TRBJ1-5, with 8 bases lining up with TRBD1. The CDR3 runs to 14 residues. In germline, CDR1 is SGHAT, CDR2 FQNNGV. J lost 3 bases, V lost 6 bases, and 4 bases had no gene match. CDR3 protein: CASSDRGANQPQHF. The CDR3 region has the DNA TGTGCCAGCAGTGACAGGGGCGCCAATCAGCCCCAGCATTTT.

The chain recombines TRBV7-9 with TRBJ1-6; weak D call: TRBD1 (5 bases). CDR1 and CDR2 from the germline V gene are SEHNR and FQNEAQ (reference sequence). The CDR3 spans 14 residues. Trimming shortened V by 4 bases and J by 9 bases, and 13 bases separated the two germline ends. The CDR3, as DNA: TGTGCCAGCAGCTCCACAGACAGCAGTTCACCCCTCCACTTT. Translated, it gives CASSSTDSSSPLHF. Combining the CDR3 with reference TRBV7-9 and TRBJ1-6 gives the whole variable domain DTGVSQNPRHKITKRGQNVTFRCDPISEHNRLYWYRQTLGQGPEFLTYFQNEAQLEKSRLLSDRFSAERPKGSFSTLEIQRTEQGDSAMYLCASSSTDSSSPLHFGNGTRLTVT.

The chain couples TRBV6-1 to TRBJ2-7; the D call may be TRBD1 or TRBD2 (5 bases each). Trimming took off 5 bases at V and 0 bases at J, with 14 bases between the two ends. The germline V gene has CDR1 MNHNS and CDR2 SASEGT. The CDR3 is 15 residues long. CDR3 sequence (DNA): TGTGCCAGCAGTCGACAACGAGGGGCCTCCTACGAGCAGTACTTC. This encodes CASSRQRGASYEQYF.

The gene calls are TRBV18 and TRBJ2-5; the D gene is possibly TRBD1 (5 bases). Germline CDR1 is KGHSH and CDR2 is LQKENI. V lost 2 bases and J lost 5, with 15 bases in between. The CDR3 totals 15 residues. The chain's CDR3 is CASSPWQGDPETQYF. CDR3 bases: TGTGCCAGCTCACCATGGCAGGGCGATCCGGAGACCCAGTACTTC.

This rearrangement joins TRBV5-6 to TRBJ1-2, with D possibly matching TRBD1 (5 bases). The CDR3 consists of 13 residues. Trimming took off 4 bases at V and 3 bases at J, with 10 bases between the two ends. The germline V gene has CDR1 SGHDT and CDR2 YYEEEE. The CDR3 sequence is CASSPGVDYGYTF. The CDR3 nucleotides read TGTGCCAGCAGCCCGGGGGTGGACTATGGCTACACCTTC.

The chain uses TRBV12-3 or TRBV12-4 and TRBJ2-7; D is perhaps TRBD1 or TRBD2 (5 bases each). The CDR3 has 12 residues. V lost 8 bases to trimming and J lost 1 base, with 9 bases between them. The CDR3 DNA is TGTGCCAGCCGGGACGATTCCTACGAGCAGTACTTC. The encoded protein is CASRDDSYEQYF.

The rearrangement uses TRBV5-4 and TRBJ2-3, with 8 bases fitting TRBD1. Unmatched junction bases numbered 4, after V lost 4 bases and J lost 6 bases. In germline, CDR1 is SGHNT, CDR2 YYREEE (reference sequence). This CDR3 has 13 residues. This CDR3 is CASSPDREDTQYF. The CDR3 DNA follows: TGTGCCAGCAGCCCGGACAGGGAGGATACGCAGTATTTT.

This clonotype was seen only a few times. The rearrangement joins TRBV6-2 or TRBV6-3 to TRBJ2-1; D might be TRBD1 or TRBD2, each matching 5 bases. The germline V and J ends were trimmed by 1 base and 0 bases, with 13 bases remaining between them. Germline CDR1 is MNHEY and CDR2 is SVGEGT. The CDR3 spans 17 residues. In nucleotides, the CDR3 is TGTGCCAGCAGTTACTACCCGGGGCCGAGCTCCTACAATGAGCAGTTCTTC. The encoded protein is CASSYYPGPSSYNEQFF.